Described below is a single TCR beta chain sequence and its context. The target of this receptor is not known. Base qualities are not at hand, and no much larger clone is one base apart. The record originates from a study of T cells in Graves' hyperthyroidism and ophthalmopathy (dated by TCRdb to about 2019). About the full investigation: Peripheral blood was collected at initial diagnosis, before any treatment. A discovery cohort of about 100 patients, roughly 43 with Graves' ophthalmopathy and approximately 60 with stable Graves' hyperthyroidism, was used to find distinguishing TCR V-J signatures. Whether ophthalmopathy could be predicted prospectively was tested in an independent validation cohort made up of 18 to 20 hyperthyroidism patients plus 17 patients who later progressed to ophthalmopathy. The 95 to 100 discovery patients were randomly split 7:3 into training and test sets. In six Graves' hyperthyroidism patients, the study also compared T-cell repertoires from thyroid tissue with T-cell repertoires from blood. Once sampling was done, hyperthyroidism patients were given methimazole at a starting dose of 30 mg daily, whereas ophthalmopathy patients were given high-dose intravenous methylprednisolone. According to the paper, TCR Vbeta CDR3 sequencing was carried out on 120 to 150 peripheral blood samples, which came from some 41 ophthalmopathy, about 75 hyperthyroidism and approximately 17 progressor patients. The paper as a whole reports these results and caveats: No statistical method was used to set the sample size in advance, and investigators knew the group allocation. During validation, the model predicted progression to ophthalmopathy a median of about 6.5 months ahead of onset, with almost 71% sensitivity and 72.22% specificity. A model built on a 13 V-J signature distinguished ophthalmopathy from stable hyperthyroidism, reaching around 87% sensitivity and about 81% specificity in cross-validation and 80%/75% in testing. Most expanded thyroid clonotypes (frequency above 0.001) were also detected in blood, suggesting blood repertoires may reflect thyroid immune responses.

The TCR beta CDR3 regions were amplified from RNA transcripts. The first round of RT-PCR for the TCR CDR3 was performed with the HTBI primer set and the Qiagen OneStep RT-PCR kit. A second multiplex PCR round built the libraries, followed by size selection and purification. The libraries were sequenced on an Illumina HiSeq2000 using paired-end 100 bp reads. On the authors' methods: Raw data were processed with SOAPnuke, discarding reads with adapters, uncalled bases, mean Phred below 15, or no exact constant-primer or identifier match. COPE v1.2.5 was used to merge the high-quality paired reads, and each unique nucleotide sequence was defined as a clonotype. MiTCR v1.1 was used to align clonotypes to the IMGT TRBV, TRBD and TRBJ reference segments. The analysis was restricted to V-J combinations with a frequency above 0.0001, which together covered just over 98% of the repertoires. The TCS score was defined as the ratio of F50 (clonal expansion) to E x V (chaos), calculated using BLOSUM62-based TCRdist between CDR3 peptides within each V-J. Welch's t-statistics and random forest reduced roughly 540 V-J features to 13, which were used in a naive Bayes classifier (R e1071). The public reads were quality trimmed at Q25 with fastp and then assembled into clones with MiXCR by TCRdb, keeping productive beta chains. Each entry merges the rows of one CDR3 protein and shows their most common DNA and genes. TCRdb, not the original authors, processed these V and J calls. This sample gives roughly 200,000 distinct CDR3 sequences in total; 18% of them show up just once. The ten biggest clones cover around 43% of the sample.

V was cut back by 3 bases and J by 7 bases, leaving a gap of 12 bases between them. CDR1 and CDR2 are read off the germline V gene as MDHEN and SYDVKM. Taken from cysteine to phenylalanine, the CDR3 has 14 residues. The kept DNA is CDR3 alone, 42 bases in frame from the first base. Graves' hyperthyroidism was defined as stable when no progression to ophthalmopathy occurred over 18 months of follow-up. The hyperthyroidism patients were between 18 and 65 years old and newly diagnosed, with a disease duration of less than 2 months. Patients with uncontrolled infections, other autoimmune diseases, pregnancy or lactation were excluded. Diagnoses relied on clinical symptoms, serum thyroxine and TRAb, thyroid ultrasound and orbital computed tomography. Ficoll-Paque density gradient centrifugation was used to isolate PBMCs from 8.5 to 10 ml of fresh peripheral blood. Trizol reagent was used to extract total RNA, and RNA quality was then checked on an Agilent 2100 Bioanalyzer.

The rearrangement joined TRBV28 to TRBJ2-2, and the D gene may be TRBD2, 5 bases matching. The receptor's source is a man in his forties with Graves' hyperthyroidism. Sequencing was carried out using blood. The DNA reads as follows: TGTGCCAGCAGTTTTTTGGAGGCGCGCGGGGAGCTGTTTTTT. This encodes CASSFLEARGELFF.